These 5 T cell receptor beta chains share one sample of origin, sequenced in a study of blood T cell repertoires in COVID-19. The table came from immunoSEQ multiplex PCR; TCRdb's copy has only in-frame clones and leaves some out. The data hold roughly 400,000 clones, with 88% observed a single time. The sample was PBMCs or T cells enriched from blood (not recorded which). The receptor source for this set is a woman aged 40 to 50 with acute COVID-19.

The rearrangement joins TRBV2 to TRBJ1-6, with 9 bases identical to TRBD1. V dropped 4 bases and J dropped 14; count of bases not matched to a gene: 6. Germline CDR1 reads SNHLY; CDR2 reads FYNNEI. The CDR3 is 13 amino acids. The CDR3 loop is CASSAGTGKSLHF. DNA of the CDR3: TGTGCCAGCAGTGCTGGGACAGGGAAATCCCTCCACTTT. The full variable domain, with the rest looked up from reference TRBV2 and TRBJ1-6, is EPEVTQTPSHQVTQMGQEVILRCVPISNHLYFYWYRQILGQKVEFLVSFYNNEISEKSEIFDDQFSVERPDGSNFTLKIRSTKLEDSAMYFCASSAGTGKSLHFGNGTRLTVT.

The genes are TRBV5-1 and TRBJ1-2; D is possibly TRBD1 (5 bases). Trimming took 4 bases from V and 3 from J, leaving 13 bases between them. Germline CDR1 reads SGHRS; CDR2 reads YFSETQ. The CDR3 totals 14 residues. The CDR3 DNA reads TGCGCCAGCAGCCCCCCGGGGGGACACTATGGCTACACCTTC. Amino acids: CASSPPGGHYGYTF.

The chain joins TRBV11-2 to TRBJ2-3; 13 positions match TRBD2. The CDR3 length is 18 residues. The germline V gene has CDR1 SGHAT and CDR2 FQNNGV. The V and J ends lost 5 bases and 5 bases, in that order; junction bases with no gene match: 13. CDR3 DNA: TGTGCCAGCAGCCAAGAAAATTCACTAGCGGGGGGGGTAGATACGCAGTATTTT. Translated: CASSQENSLAGGVDTQYF.

The rearrangement joins TRBV7-9 to TRBJ1-2; the match to TRBD1 covers 10 bases. Trimming at V came to 3 bases and at J to 14 bases, leaving 6 bases not matched to a gene. Germline assignment: CDR1 SEHNR and CDR2 FQNEAQ (reference sequence). This CDR3 contains 12 residues. The CDR3 nucleotides are TGTGCCAGCAGCTTGACAGGGGGCAGGGGAACCTTC. This gives the protein CASSLTGGRGTF.

Points on this clone: The conserved closing phenylalanine or tryptophan is absent in this CDR3, likely reflecting a read error. It is unclear where the CDR3 begins or ends on the DNA, so no DNA is shown, and the CDR3 is as TCRdb lists it. CDR3 region: CASSQNDRR. V is TRBV23-1 and J is TRBJ1-2; the table's D call, TRBD1, has no DNA check behind it. TRBV23-1 is designated an ORF whose function remains uncertain. Ends included, the CDR3 has 9 residues.